This T cell receptor beta chain originates from a study of blood T cell repertoires in COVID-19. Libraries were prepared by immunoSEQ multiplex PCR; TCRdb keeps only in-frame clonotypes and omits some of them. Here the sample spans about 240,000 clones, around 90% being singletons. This CDR3 has 14 amino acids. V shed 2 bases and J shed 7 bases, with 12 bases lying between them. The germline V gene encodes CDR1 MGHDK and CDR2 SYGVNS. The gene calls are TRBV25-1 and TRBJ1-5; D perhaps matches TRBD1 (6 bases). This clonotype was sampled from a woman aged 25 to 39 with acute or convalescent COVID-19. Sequences were obtained from peripheral blood. CDR3 region: CASSEVGAGQPQHF. DNA of the CDR3: TGTGCCAGCAGTGAAGTGGGGGCAGGGCAGCCCCAGCATTTT.